Shown below are 12 T cell receptor beta chains from a single sample sequenced in a study of blood T cell repertoires in COVID-19. The method was immunoSEQ multiplex PCR; TCRdb's version includes in-frame clones alone and lacks a portion of them. The sample contains some 360,000 clones, roughly 87% of which appear only once. Sequencing was performed on peripheral blood. The receptors stem from a woman in her fifties or sixties with COVID-19, enrolled during active disease.

The chain employs TRBV6-1 and TRBJ1-2; D might be TRBD1 (5 bases). Trimming stripped 2 bases from V and 5 bases from J, with 12 bases between. The CDR3 has 14 residues. Germline V gene data show CDR1 as MNHNS and CDR2 as SASEGT. CDR3 bases: TGTGCCAGCAGTGAAACTAGCGGGGGGTATGGCTACACCTTC. This codes for CASSETSGGYGYTF.

The chain has TRBV19 and TRBJ1-1, with 7 bases lining up with TRBD1. V was clipped by 10 bases and J by 5 bases; unmatched bases: 4. Germline CDR1 and CDR2: LNHDA and SQIVND (reference sequence). There are 11 residues in the CDR3. CDR3 in DNA: TGTGCCACGTCGACAGGGACTGAAGCTTTCTTT. Residues: CATSTGTEAFF.

The chain joins TRBV5-1 to TRBJ1-2; 11 bases agree with TRBD1. The CDR3 length is 15 residues. CDR1 is SGHRS, CDR2 YFSETQ, per germline. Germline trimming cut 2 bases from V and 2 bases from J; bases unmatched to any gene: 2. The CDR3 region has the DNA TGCGCCAGCAGCTTCGGGGACAGGGGGAACTATGGCTACACCTTC. As protein: CASSFGDRGNYGYTF. Drawing the rest from reference TRBV5-1 and TRBJ1-2, the complete variable domain is KAGVTQTPRYLIKTRGQQVTLSCSPISGHRSVSWYQQTPGQGLQFLFEYFSETQRNKGNFPGRFSGRQFSNSRSEMNVSTLELGDSALYLCASSFGDRGNYGYTFGSGTRLTVV.

The rearrangement links TRBV4-1 to TRBJ2-2; TRBD1 agrees at 11 bases. Germline CDR1 and CDR2: MGHRA and YSYEKL. V was pared by 4 bases and J by 7 bases, with 5 bases of the junction left unmatched. The CDR3 has 15 amino acids. For the CDR3, the DNA is TGCGCCAGCAGCCCGGGGACAGGGGGGATCGGGGAGCTGTTTTTT. It encodes CASSPGTGGIGELFF.

The CDR3 region is CASSPLDGVANYGYTF. The CDR3 DNA follows: TGTGCCAGCTCACCACTTGACGGAGTGGCCAACTATGGCTACACCTTC. The chain carries TRBV18 and TRBJ1-2; D gene unclear. Trimming left V 1 base short and J 2 bases short, with 14 bases between. This CDR3 region has 16 residues. Germline CDR1 reads KGHSH; CDR2 reads LQKENI. The complete variable domain, with remaining parts taken from reference TRBV18 and TRBJ1-2, reads NAGVMQNPRHLVRRRGQEARLRCSPMKGHSHVYWYRQLPEEGLKFMVYLQKENIIDESGMPKERFSAEFPKEGPSILRIQQVVRGDSAAYFCASSPLDGVANYGYTFGSGTRLTVV.

The J gene is TRBJ1-3, the V gene TRBV19, with 10 bases that match TRBD1. The CDR3 loop spans 16 amino acids. In germline, CDR1 is LNHDA, CDR2 SQIVND (reference sequence). V was pared by 7 bases and J by 3 bases, with 9 bases of the junction left unmatched. CDR3 protein: CASTLRQGANGNTIYF. DNA for the CDR3: TGTGCCAGTACTCTTCGACAGGGGGCGAATGGAAACACCATATATTTT. Drawing the rest from reference TRBV19 and TRBJ1-3, the complete variable domain is DGGITQSPKYLFRKEGQNVTLSCEQNLNHDAMYWYRQDPGQGLRLIYYSQIVNDFQKGDIAEGYSVSREKKESFPLTVTSAQKNPTAFYLCASTLRQGANGNTIYFGEGSWLTVV.

The rearrangement links TRBV12-5 to TRBJ1-5, with 8 bases that match TRBD1. The CDR3 sequence is 14 residues long. The trim removed 11 bases at V and 1 base at J, leaving 7 bases unmatched. The V gene's germline CDR1 is LGHNT and CDR2 FRNRAP. CDR3 DNA sequence: TGTGCTGGAATAGACAGGGGAAGCAATCAGCCCCAGCATTTT. As protein: CAGIDRGSNQPQHF. Full variable domain (remainder filled in from reference TRBV12-5 and TRBJ1-5): DARVTQTPRHKVTEMGQEVTMRCQPILGHNTVFWYRQTMMQGLELLAYFRNRAPLDDSGMPKDRFSAEMPDATLATLKIQPSEPRDSAVYFCAGIDRGSNQPQHFGDGTRLSIL.

The chain uses TRBV9 and TRBJ2-3; D gene uncertain. V was shortened by 0 bases and J by 0 bases, with 8 bases between the two germline ends. The germline V gene has CDR1 SGDLS and CDR2 YYNGEE. This CDR3 is 15 amino acids long. CDR3 loop: CASSVETHSTDTQYF. As DNA, the CDR3 is TGTGCCAGCAGCGTAGAGACTCACAGCACAGATACGCAGTATTTT.

This chain links TRBV12-3 or TRBV12-4 with TRBJ1-1, with D maybe TRBD1 (5 bases). V lost 3 bases to trimming and J lost 7 bases, with 12 bases between them. The CDR3 consists of 13 residues. In DNA, the CDR3 is TGTGCCAGCAGTTTTCAGGGTATGGGTGAAGCTTTCTTT. Translation: CASSFQGMGEAFF.

The rearrangement links TRBV2 to TRBJ1-5, with D possibly matching TRBD1 (5 bases). CDR3 length equals 14 residues. V was trimmed by 7 bases and J by 0 bases, leaving 10 bases between them. Germline values: CDR1 SNHLY, CDR2 FYNNEI. The CDR3 sequence: CASTKGNSNQPQHF. Here the CDR3 DNA reads TGTGCCAGCACTAAGGGGAATAGCAATCAGCCCCAGCATTTT.

The chain employs TRBV5-1 and TRBJ1-3, with 12 bases that match TRBD1. V was clipped by 5 bases and J by 2 bases; unmatched bases: 11. The V gene's germline CDR1 is SGHRS and CDR2 YFSETQ. This CDR3 is 18 amino acids long. CDR3: CASRKGTGGDVPGNTIYF. CDR3 nucleotide sequence: TGCGCCAGCAGAAAGGGGACAGGGGGCGACGTCCCTGGAAACACCATATATTTT. Filled out from reference TRBV5-1 and TRBJ1-3, the complete variable domain reads KAGVTQTPRYLIKTRGQQVTLSCSPISGHRSVSWYQQTPGQGLQFLFEYFSETQRNKGNFPGRFSGRQFSNSRSEMNVSTLELGDSALYLCASRKGTGGDVPGNTIYFGEGSWLTVV.

The chain couples TRBV6-5 to TRBJ2-5, with D possibly being TRBD2 (5 bases). Trimming pared 2 bases from V and 1 base from J, leaving 8 bases between. Germline V lookup: CDR1 MNHEY, CDR2 SVGAGI. This CDR3 is 14 amino acids long. The DNA for the CDR3 is TGTGCCAGCAGTTACGGGAGCGGCCAAGAGACCCAGTACTTC. Its translation is CASSYGSGQETQYF.